Described below is a single T cell receptor beta chain sequence and its context. The entry originates in a study of blood T cell repertoires in COVID-19. Study overall: The origin of the acute and convalescent COVID-19 samples was the United States, Italy and Spain.

The CDR3 has 15 amino acids. Looked up from germline, CDR1 is SQVTM and CDR2 is ANQGSEA. With V trimmed by 4 bases and J by 2 bases, 10 bases remained unmatched. Method: immunoSEQ multiplex PCR; TCRdb's copy keeps in-frame clones and lacks some. Of 250,000 to 350,000 clones listed, approximately 87% were seen once; the top ten hold 4%. The sample taken for sequencing was peripheral blood. The J gene is TRBJ1-2, the V gene TRBV29-1; TRBD1 aligns across 7 bases. The source of this sequence is a woman aged 50 to 60 with active or convalescent COVID-19. CDR3 sequence (DNA): TGCAGCGTTGGCCGACCCGACAGGGCGAACTATGGCTACACCTTC. Residues: CSVGRPDRANYGYTF.